One sample yielded the 5 T cell receptor beta chains listed below, sequenced in a study of blood T cell repertoires in COVID-19. Clones were sequenced by immunoSEQ multiplex PCR, and TCRdb holds only the in-frame ones, with some missing. There are 70,000 to 90,000 clones in the sample; approximately 79% occur only once, and 2.5% to 3% lies in the top ten. The sample comprised peripheral blood. The origin of the receptors is a human donor with acute or convalescent COVID-19. The donor label of this sample is uncertain.

This clone was counted only a few times. V gene TRBV5-8 combines with J gene TRBJ2-7; no clear D. V lost 0 bases and J 11 bases, leaving 12 bases between the germline ends. Germline V CDR1 and CDR2: SGHTS, YDEGEE. The CDR3 runs to 12 residues. The CDR3 DNA is TGTGCCAGCAGCTTGGCCGGCCCCCGGGAGTACTTC. It is translated as CASSLAGPREYF.

J is TRBJ2-7 and V is TRBV3-1 (or the pseudogene TRBV3-2); 8 bases agree with TRBD2. The CDR3 consists of 15 residues. Looked up from germline, CDR1 is LGHDT and CDR2 is YNNKEL (reference sequence). V was clipped by 1 base and J by 0 bases; unmatched bases: 2. This chain's CDR3 is CASSQASGRSYEQYF. DNA for the CDR3: TGTGCCAGCAGCCAAGCTAGCGGGCGCTCCTACGAGCAGTACTTC.

The gene calls are TRBV7-2 and TRBJ2-5; 8 nucleotides line up with TRBD1. CDR1 is SGHTA and CDR2 is FQGNSA in the germline V gene. Losses at the gene ends were 6 bases for V and 5 bases for J; bases not matched to a gene: 14. The CDR3 extends over 16 amino acids. CDR3 loop: CASSSPSDRVQETQYF. The CDR3 DNA reads as TGTGCCAGCAGTTCACCCTCGGACAGGGTCCAGGAGACCCAGTACTTC. The full variable domain, rest sourced from reference TRBV7-2 and TRBJ2-5, is GAGVSQSPSNKVTEKGKDVELRCDPISGHTALYWYRQSLGQGLEFLIYFQGNSAPDKSGLPSDRFSAERTGGSVSTLTIQRTQQEDSAVYLCASSSPSDRVQETQYFGPGTRLLVL.

The chain carries TRBV5-1 and TRBJ2-3; 8 bases agree with TRBD2. The length of the CDR3 is 14 residues. The germline V gene has CDR1 SGHRS and CDR2 YFSETQ. The V segment lost 8 bases and the J segment 1 base; nucleotides outside the gene matches: 6. The CDR3 loop reads CASRSGGGTDTQYF. DNA for the CDR3: TGCGCCAGTCGAAGCGGGGGAGGCACAGATACGCAGTATTTT.

The chain is built from TRBV27 and TRBJ1-2, with a possible D match to TRBD1 (5 bases). Between the trimmed V and J ends, which lost 0 bases and 4 bases, there was a span of 9 bases. Germline V gene sequence: CDR1 MNHEY, CDR2 SMNVEV (reference sequence). CDR3 length equals 14 residues. For the CDR3, the DNA is TGTGCCAGCAGTTTATCGGGGGGGGGCTATGGCTACACCTTC. Protein sequence: CASSLSGGGYGYTF.